These 5 T cell receptor beta chains were sequenced from one sample in a study of metastatic and nonmetastatic thyroid tumors. TCRdb used MiXCR to call clones anew from the PCR reads. There are about 13,000 clones in the sample; under 30% occur only once, and 12% lies in the top ten. Thyroid surgery had not been preceded by any treatment in any patient. The sample comprised tumor tissue. The receptors shown here come from a female donor with papillary thyroid cancer or a benign thyroid nodule (not recorded which). Some clones in this sample may be carry-over from other donors' samples.

This clone turned up a few times. One end of the junction is discordant with germline, which a read error may explain. The chain uses TRBV28 and TRBJ2-2; weak D call: TRBD1 (6 bases). The CDR3 spans 14 residues. Germline-derived CDR1 and CDR2 are MDHEN and SYDVKM. The CDR3 spells CASMEQGPTGELSF. The CDR3, as DNA: TGTGCCAGCATGGAACAGGGACCAACCGGGGAGCTGTCTTTT.

This clone qualifies as medium-sized. This specimen includes other DNA sequences encoding the same CDR3. This chain connects TRBV28 to TRBJ1-1; 7 bases map to TRBD1. The CDR3 runs 15 residues. The junction had 11 bases not matched to a gene; V was cut back by 6 bases and J by 4 bases. Per the germline V gene, CDR1 is MDHEN and CDR2 is SYDVKM. CDR3: CASRPPRDSITEAFF. In DNA, the CDR3 is TGTGCCAGCAGACCTCCTCGGGACAGTATCACTGAAGCTTTCTTT. The whole variable domain, filled in from reference TRBV28 and TRBJ1-1, reads DVKVTQSSRYLVKRTGEKVFLECVQDMDHENMFWYRQDPGLGLRLIYFSYDVKMKEKGDIPEGYSVSREKKERFSLILESASTNQTSMYLCASRPPRDSITEAFFGQGTRLTVV.

This clone was counted at least ten times. This chain connects TRBV5-5 to TRBJ2-7, with TRBD2 matching over 13 bases. The V and J ends lost 5 bases and 1 base, in that order; junction bases with no gene match: 6. Germline lookup yields CDR1 SGHKS and CDR2 YYEKEE (reference sequence). This CDR3 has 16 amino acids. CDR3 loop: CASRRTSGSSSYEQYF. The DNA of the CDR3 is TGTGCCAGCAGAAGGACTAGCGGGAGCTCATCCTACGAGCAGTACTTC.

In its sample, this clone is medium-sized (0.01 to 0.1%). The DNA for the CDR3 is TGCAGTGCCAGATTTCAGGGGACAGGCGAGCAGTACTTC. Protein product: CSARFQGTGEQYF. This chain connects TRBV20-1 to TRBJ2-7, with 8 bases lining up with TRBD1. Looked up from germline, CDR1 is DFQATT and CDR2 is SNEGSKA (reference sequence). The V segment lost 6 bases and the J segment 6 bases; nucleotides outside the gene matches: 10. The CDR3 has 13 amino acids.

V and J are TRBV20-1 and TRBJ2-7, with 10 bases identical to TRBD2. Trimming at V came to 3 bases and at J to 3 bases, leaving 11 bases not matched to a gene. The CDR3 length is 16 residues. Germline CDR1 is DFQATT and CDR2 is SNEGSKA (reference sequence). Here the CDR3 reads CSASGTSAIDVYEQYF. CDR3 in DNA: TGCAGTGCTAGTGGGACTAGCGCGATAGACGTCTACGAGCAGTACTTC.